A single sample gave rise to the 15 T cell receptor beta chains below, sequenced in a study of cytomegalovirus exposure and HLA in healthy donors. It was with 60 Vbeta and 13 Jbeta primers that the PCR ran. Method: immunoSEQ multiplex PCR; TCRdb's copy keeps in-frame clones and lacks some. Recorded for this sample: 190,000 or so clones. The sequenced sample was PBMCs. The origin of the receptors is a boy younger than 18 in good health and CMV-seronegative.

The chain is built from TRBV4-2 and TRBJ1-2; a weak D match, TRBD1 (6 bases). Germline CDR1 and CDR2: LGHNA and YNFKEQ. This CDR3 has 15 amino acids. Trimming removed 4 bases at V and 2 bases at J, with 14 bases between. CDR3 sequence (DNA): TGTGCCAGCAGCCTCCTCTGGGGGCCCAACTATGGCTACACCTTC. It yields the protein CASSLLWGPNYGYTF.

This chain connects TRBV9 to TRBJ1-1; the D gene is possibly TRBD1 (5 bases). This CDR3 contains 13 residues. Trimming took 4 bases from V and 5 from J, leaving 12 bases between them. Germline V gene data show CDR1 as SGDLS and CDR2 as YYNGEE. In nucleotides, the CDR3 is TGTGCCAGCAGCCAGGGAGGGTTTACTGAAGCTTTCTTT. Residues: CASSQGGFTEAFF.

The CDR3 DNA sequence: TGCGCCAGCAGCTTTACGGGACACTCAAACTATGGCTACACCTTC. Protein: CASSFTGHSNYGYTF. The chain couples TRBV5-1 to TRBJ1-2; D possibly corresponds to TRBD1 (6 bases). The germline CDR1 and CDR2 sequences are SGHRS and YFSETQ. The CDR3 runs 15 residues. Trimming cost V 2 bases and J 2 bases, with 13 bases left between them.

The chain uses TRBV7-2 and TRBJ1-4; a possible D gene is TRBD1 (6 bases). V was trimmed by 1 base and J by 4 bases, leaving 10 bases between them. Germline CDR1 SGHTA, CDR2 FQGNSA. The CDR3 has 15 amino acids. The CDR3 DNA follows: TGTGCCAGCAGCTTAGTAGGACAGAATAATGAAAAACTGTTTTTT. Protein product: CASSLVGQNNEKLFF.

The gene calls are TRBV6-6 and TRBJ1-1; D ambiguous. Between the trimmed V and J ends, which lost 2 bases and 2 bases, there was a span of 12 bases. The length of the CDR3 is 15 residues. Germline V CDR1 and CDR2: MNHNY, SVGAGI (reference sequence). The CDR3 DNA reads as TGTGCCAGCAGTTACACTAGGTGGGGTAACACTGAAGCTTTCTTT. Amino acid sequence: CASSYTRWGNTEAFF.

The chain carries TRBV30 and TRBJ2-3; unclear D gene. In germline, CDR1 is GTSNPN, CDR2 SVGIG (reference sequence). Between the trimmed V and J ends, which lost 0 bases and 13 bases, there was a span of 14 bases. This CDR3 region has 12 residues. The CDR3 reads CAWSVEASMEYF. CDR3 nucleotide sequence: TGTGCCTGGAGTGTAGAGGCTAGTATGGAGTATTTT.

The chain links TRBV18 to TRBJ1-1, with 8 bases fitting TRBD1. V was pared by 4 bases and J by 7 bases, with 5 bases of the junction left unmatched. The CDR3 length is 13 residues. Looked up from germline, CDR1 is KGHSH and CDR2 is LQKENI. DNA of the CDR3: TGTGCCAGCTCACACGGACAGGGAAATGAAGCTTTCTTT. Translating gives CASSHGQGNEAFF.

The chain couples TRBV5-4 to TRBJ1-1, with D possibly TRBD1 on 6 matching bases. The CDR3 extends over 16 amino acids. Germline lookup yields CDR1 SGHNT and CDR2 YYREEE (reference sequence). V gave up 1 base and J gave up 4 bases, with 17 bases separating them. CDR3 nucleotides: TGTGCCAGCAGCTTGAGAGGCCGAGGGGGAGTCACTGAAGCTTTCTTT. It encodes CASSLRGRGGVTEAFF.

The chain recombines TRBV6-5 with TRBJ1-1, with TRBD1 identical over 9 bases. The CDR3 has 13 residues. The junction had 5 bases not matched to a gene; V was cut back by 5 bases and J by 7 bases. Germline CDR1 reads MNHEY; CDR2 reads SVGAGI. For the CDR3, the DNA is TGTGCCAGCAGTAAGGACAGGGGTAATGAAGCTTTCTTT. Amino acids: CASSKDRGNEAFF.

The J gene is TRBJ1-1, the V gene TRBV7-2, with TRBD1 as a possible D gene (5 bases). Germline loops: CDR1 SGHTA, CDR2 FQGNSA. V was pared by 5 bases and J by 8 bases, with 18 bases between. The CDR3 runs to 14 residues. CDR3 nucleotides: TGTGCCAGCAGCCTACGGAGGGGTATGTCCGAAGCTTTCTTT. The encoded protein is CASSLRRGMSEAFF.

The chain employs TRBV27 and TRBJ1-1; D unresolved. Germline-derived CDR1 and CDR2 are MNHEY and SMNVEV (reference sequence). This CDR3 contains 15 residues. The V end was cut by 5 bases, the J end by 0 bases, with 13 bases between. As DNA, the CDR3 is TGTGCCAGCAGTCCCTCCATAAACATGAACACTGAAGCTTTCTTT. Its protein is CASSPSINMNTEAFF.

V is TRBV7-8 and J is TRBJ2-5, with 7 nucleotides matching TRBD2. J lost 5 bases, V lost 0 bases, and 6 bases had no gene match. CDR1 and CDR2 (germline): SGHVS, FQNEAQ. The CDR3 totals 15 residues. CDR3 loop: CASSLARGLGETQYF. The DNA of the CDR3 is TGTGCCAGCAGCTTAGCGCGGGGGTTGGGGGAGACCCAGTACTTC.

The CDR3 spells CSVEVANGGWNGYTF. The DNA of the CDR3 is TGCAGCGTTGAAGTGGCCAATGGCGGTTGGAATGGCTACACCTTC. V usage is TRBV29-1 and J usage is TRBJ1-2; D is ambiguous. The germline V and J ends were trimmed by 1 base and 6 bases, with 18 bases remaining between them. Germline loops: CDR1 SQVTM, CDR2 ANQGSEA. There are 15 residues in the CDR3.

The chain employs TRBV5-4 and TRBJ1-1; 8 nucleotides agree with TRBD1. CDR1 is SGHNT and CDR2 is YYREEE in the germline V gene (reference sequence). V trimming: 3 bases; J trimming: 7 bases; junction bases outside the gene matches: 2. The CDR3 is 12 amino acids. The CDR3 sequence: CASSSGQGEAFF. In DNA form, the CDR3 reads TGTGCCAGCAGCTCCGGACAGGGTGAAGCTTTCTTT.

The genes are TRBV6-1 and TRBJ2-5, with TRBD1 matching 10 bases. The germline CDR1 and CDR2 sequences are MNHNS and SASEGT. The CDR3 runs to 15 residues. The J segment lost 2 bases and the V segment lost 6 bases, leaving 6 bases of the junction unmatched. The CDR3 region is CASRGRDRGQETQYF. In nucleotides, the CDR3 is TGTGCCAGCAGGGGTCGGGACAGGGGACAAGAGACCCAGTACTTC.